Each of the 17 T cell receptor beta chains below was sequenced from the same sample in a study of technical replicates of blood from a handful of donors. Sequencing was performed with immunoSEQ multiplex PCR; in TCRdb, only in-frame clones are kept and a portion is missing. The table records tens of thousands of clones, 91% of them present only once. Sequenced material: T cells isolated from PBMCs. The source is a human donor in good health. Some clones in this sample may be carry-over from other donors' samples.

The CDR3 DNA reads TGTGCCACCAGCGGATCCCTAGCAGGCGGGCCTAGCTCCTACAATGAGCAGTTCTTC. Its protein is CATSGSLAGGPSSYNEQFF. The rearrangement joins TRBV15 to TRBJ2-1; D may be TRBD2 (5 bases). Trimming stripped 5 bases from V and 0 bases from J, with 23 bases between. Germline CDR1 and CDR2: LNHNV and YYDKDF (reference sequence). CDR3 length equals 19 residues.

As DNA, the CDR3 is TGTGCCAGCAGTCTCAGGGGAGAGACCCAGTACTTC. This sequence encodes CASSLRGETQYF. The chain has TRBV6-5 and TRBJ2-5, with a possible D match to TRBD1 (6 bases). Trimming took off 5 bases at V and 4 bases at J, with 8 bases between the two ends. The CDR3 has 12 amino acids. Germline assignment: CDR1 MNHEY and CDR2 SVGAGI.

V gene TRBV30 combines with J gene TRBJ2-1; D is possibly TRBD1 (5 bases). The germline CDR1 and CDR2 sequences are GTSNPN and SVGIG (reference sequence). The CDR3 loop spans 15 amino acids. Between the trimmed V and J ends, which lost 3 bases and 1 base, there was a span of 13 bases. The CDR3 spells CAWRMGRGSYNEQFF. The CDR3 DNA reads as TGTGCCTGGAGGATGGGAAGGGGTTCCTACAATGAGCAGTTCTTC.

V gene TRBV29-1 combines with J gene TRBJ1-1, with 7 bases fitting TRBD1. CDR3 length: 16 residues. Germline CDR1 reads SQVTM; CDR2 reads ANQGSEA. Trimming took 1 base from V and 0 from J; bases not matched to a gene: 8. CDR3 amino acids: CSVEAPRGYMNTEAFF. The CDR3 DNA follows: TGCAGCGTTGAAGCTCCCAGGGGGTACATGAACACTGAAGCTTTCTTT.

This clone has more than one count but fewer than ten. The chain is built from TRBV30 and TRBJ2-1, with 9 positions matching TRBD2. The germline V gene encodes CDR1 GTSNPN and CDR2 SVGIG (reference sequence). Unmatched junction bases numbered 1, after V lost 2 bases and J lost 8 bases. There are 12 residues in the CDR3. The CDR3 protein is CAWSSGRYEQFF. In nucleotides, the CDR3 is TGTGCCTGGAGTAGCGGGAGGTATGAGCAGTTCTTC.

J is TRBJ2-6 and V is TRBV25-1; D might be TRBD2 (5 bases). Germline CDR1 reads MGHDK; CDR2 reads SYGVNS. This CDR3 region has 16 residues. V gave up 4 bases and J gave up 0 bases, with 10 bases separating them. The CDR3 sequence: CASSGGLDSGANVLTF. In nucleotides, the CDR3 is TGTGCCAGCAGTGGAGGACTGGACTCTGGGGCCAACGTCCTGACTTTC.

This chain joins TRBV19 and TRBJ2-5; 10 bases agree with TRBD2. V trimming: 5 bases; J trimming: 1 base; junction bases outside the gene matches: 13. The germline gives CDR1 LNHDA, CDR2 SQIVND (reference sequence). CDR3 length equals 18 residues. The CDR3: CASSPLAGAGAAQETQYF. CDR3 sequence (DNA): TGTGCCAGTAGTCCCCTAGCGGGAGCAGGAGCCGCCCAAGAGACCCAGTACTTC. The entire variable domain, with the rest obtained from reference TRBV19 and TRBJ2-5, is as follows: DGGITQSPKYLFRKEGQNVTLSCEQNLNHDAMYWYRQDPGQGLRLIYYSQIVNDFQKGDIAEGYSVSREKKESFPLTVTSAQKNPTAFYLCASSPLAGAGAAQETQYFGPGTRLLVL.

As to this clone: Its ends do not fully match the called genes, so a read error is possible. The CDR3 DNA reads TGTGCTAGCAGCTTAGCGGAGACGGCCCAAGAGACCCAGTACTTC. Its translation: CASSLAETAQETQYF. V usage is TRBV7-7 and J usage is TRBJ2-5, with D possibly TRBD2 on 6 matching bases. The CDR3 loop spans 15 amino acids. Germline V CDR1 and CDR2: SSHAT, FNYEAQ (reference sequence).

This chain connects TRBV9 to TRBJ2-7; 12 bases fit TRBD1. Germline V gene lookup returns CDR1 SGDLS and CDR2 YYNGEE. Unmatched junction bases numbered 3, after V lost 0 bases and J lost 5 bases. CDR3 length equals 15 residues. In DNA, the CDR3 is TGTGCCAGCAGCGTAGAAGGGGACAGGGGGCACGAGCAGTACTTC. As protein: CASSVEGDRGHEQYF. The whole variable domain, remainder taken from reference TRBV9 and TRBJ2-7, is DSGVTQTPKHLITATGQRVTLRCSPRSGDLSVYWYQQSLDQGLQFLIQYYNGEERAKGNILERFSAQQFPDLHSELNLSSLELGDSALYFCASSVEGDRGHEQYFGPGTRLTVT.

The chain employs TRBV9 and TRBJ1-4; 7 nucleotides line up with TRBD1. Trimming took 3 bases from V and 7 from J; bases not matched to a gene: 6. Germline assignment: CDR1 SGDLS and CDR2 YYNGEE. The CDR3 loop spans 14 amino acids. The chain's CDR3 is CASSGTGSGEKLFF. In DNA, the CDR3 is TGTGCCAGCAGCGGGACAGGATCTGGTGAAAAACTGTTTTTT.

The J gene is TRBJ1-5, the V gene TRBV12-5, with 9 bases fitting TRBD1. This CDR3 has 15 residues. The V and J ends lost 2 bases and 6 bases, in that order; junction bases with no gene match: 5. Germline V gives CDR1 LGHNT, CDR2 FRNRAP. CDR3 sequence (DNA): TGTGCTAGTGGTTTGCGGGACAGGGCCGGTCAGCCCCAGCATTTT. Protein product: CASGLRDRAGQPQHF. Based on the CDR3 plus reference TRBV12-5 and TRBJ1-5, the full variable domain is DARVTQTPRHKVTEMGQEVTMRCQPILGHNTVFWYRQTMMQGLELLAYFRNRAPLDDSGMPKDRFSAEMPDATLATLKIQPSEPRDSAVYFCASGLRDRAGQPQHFGDGTRLSIL.

The CDR3 DNA is TGTGCCAGCCTGTCCCCAGCGGGAGGGTACAATGAGCAGTTCTTC. Translating gives CASLSPAGGYNEQFF. The rearrangement joins TRBV19 to TRBJ2-1; 10 bases agree with TRBD2. J lost 4 bases, V lost 9 bases, and 9 bases had no gene match. CDR3 length: 15 residues. CDR1 and CDR2 from the germline V gene are LNHDA and SQIVND (reference sequence).

This clone has more than one count but fewer than ten. This chain links TRBV29-1 with TRBJ1-1; D call uncertain. Between the trimmed V and J ends, which lost 4 bases and 2 bases, there was a span of 14 bases. CDR3 length: 14 residues. Germline lookup yields CDR1 SQVTM and CDR2 ANQGSEA. CDR3 in amino acids: CSVVRWITNTEAFF. In nucleotides, the CDR3 is TGCAGCGTTGTGCGGTGGATAACAAACACTGAAGCTTTCTTT.

The chain has TRBV7-9 and TRBJ2-1, with 9 bases lining up with TRBD1. This CDR3 spans 16 amino acids. Germline V gene data show CDR1 as SEHNR and CDR2 as FQNEAQ (reference sequence). V shed 1 base, J shed 5 bases, and the junction held 6 bases outside the gene matches. In nucleotides, the CDR3 is TGTGCCAGCAGCTTAGGGGGGACAGGGACTAACAATGAGCAGTTCTTC. Translating gives CASSLGGTGTNNEQFF. Full variable domain (missing parts from reference TRBV7-9 and TRBJ2-1): DTGVSQNPRHKITKRGQNVTFRCDPISEHNRLYWYRQTLGQGPEFLTYFQNEAQLEKSRLLSDRFSAERPKGSFSTLEIQRTEQGDSAMYLCASSLGGTGTNNEQFFGPGTRLTVL.

This clone has just a few counts. V is TRBV30 and J is TRBJ1-1; D gene unclear. The CDR3 loop spans 13 amino acids. With 4 bases removed from V and 3 bases from J, the gap between germline ends came to 12 bases. Per the germline V gene, CDR1 is GTSNPN and CDR2 is SVGIG (reference sequence). The CDR3 DNA is TGTGCCTGGACCGGGAGACTCTACACTGAAGCTTTCTTT. Amino acid sequence: CAWTGRLYTEAFF.

The gene calls are TRBV12-2 and TRBJ2-5; the D segment call TRBD2 is taken from the table without a DNA check. TRBV12-2 represents a pseudogene. The CDR3 covers 16 residues. CDR3 in amino acids: CASRLPQPDCQETQYF. Here the CDR3 DNA reads TGTGCAAGTCGCTTACCACAACCTGACTGCCAAGAGACCCAGTACTTC.

The V call is TRBV29-1, the J call TRBJ1-2; D gene ambiguous. Germline V CDR1 and CDR2: SQVTM, ANQGSEA. This CDR3 is built from 13 residues. Trimming took off 2 bases at V and 6 bases at J, with 13 bases between the two ends. The CDR3 region has the DNA TGCAGCGTTGAACCTCTCAGAGGGAATGGCTACACCTTC. Residues: CSVEPLRGNGYTF.